Presented here are 20 T cell receptor beta chains from one specimen sequenced in a study of glioma-infiltrating T cells after dendritic cell vaccination. Sequenced by immunoSEQ multiplex PCR; TCRdb stores in-frame clones only, minus some. The data hold approximately 82,000 clones, with 70% to 90% observed a single time. Sample: blood, taken before dendritic cell vaccination. Receptors were obtained from a human donor with glioblastoma.

This sequence joins TRBV20-1 and TRBJ1-2; no clear D. This CDR3 is built from 9 residues. CDR1 is DFQATT, CDR2 SNEGSKA, per germline (reference sequence). Trimming cost V 4 bases and J 7 bases, with 4 bases left between them. CDR3 amino acids: CSANSGYTF. CDR3 nucleotides: TGCAGTGCTAACAGTGGCTACACCTTC.

The chain couples TRBV5-1 to TRBJ2-2; D call uncertain. CDR1 is SGHRS and CDR2 is YFSETQ in the germline V gene. This CDR3 contains 17 residues. V lost 0 bases to trimming and J lost 0 bases, with 12 bases between them. CDR3 bases: TGCGCCAGCAGCTTGGATGGGCCAGCTACGAACACCGGGGAGCTGTTTTTT. The encoded protein is CASSLDGPATNTGELFF.

The chain uses TRBV7-2 and TRBJ2-7; D is perhaps TRBD2 (6 bases). The CDR3 runs to 15 residues. Germline CDR1 reads SGHTA; CDR2 reads FQGNSA. Trimming left V 5 bases short and J 0 bases short, with 14 bases between. This chain's CDR3 is CASSRAGPGSYEQYF. The CDR3 DNA follows: TGTGCCAGCAGCAGGGCGGGGCCTGGCTCCTACGAGCAGTACTTC.

The sample holds one count of this clone. This chain links TRBV7-2 with TRBJ2-3; 7 nucleotides match TRBD1. The CDR3 has 14 amino acids. From germline, CDR1 is SGHTA and CDR2 FQGNSA. The junction had 4 bases not matched to a gene; V was cut back by 5 bases and J by 2 bases. For the CDR3, the DNA is TGTGCCAGCAGCGACAGGGCGGTCACAGATACGCAGTATTTT. This encodes CASSDRAVTDTQYF.

On this clone itself: At one end, the junction sequence differs from germline, possibly due to a read error. CDR3: CASSLAGTGLIF. The CDR3 DNA reads TGTGCCAGCAGCTTAGCCGGGACAGGGCTAATCTTC. This chain uses TRBV9 with TRBJ2-1, with 9 positions matching TRBD1. Germline V lookup: CDR1 SGDLS, CDR2 YYNGEE. The CDR3 has 12 amino acids.

This clone was found a few times. The V call is TRBV6-6, the J call TRBJ2-7, with TRBD1 matching 8 bases. The CDR3 loop spans 15 amino acids. Germline lookup yields CDR1 MNHNY and CDR2 SVGAGI (reference sequence). J was trimmed by 3 bases and V by 6 bases; bases with no gene match: 10. CDR3 protein: CASSRDGQGYYEQYF. The CDR3 coding sequence is TGTGCCAGCAGCCGAGATGGACAGGGATACTACGAGCAGTACTTC.

The J gene is TRBJ2-7, the V gene TRBV2, with TRBD1 as a possible D gene (6 bases). Germline V CDR1 and CDR2: SNHLY, FYNNEI. The CDR3 runs to 15 residues. The V end lost 3 bases, the J end lost 4 bases, and 16 bases lay between the germline ends. CDR3 amino acids: CASSDGRDTGYEQYF. The DNA for the CDR3 is TGTGCCAGCAGTGACGGTAGGGACACGGGATACGAGCAGTACTTC.

V gene TRBV9 combines with J gene TRBJ2-1; a weak D match, TRBD2 (5 bases). Deletions cut 3 bases from V and 0 bases from J, with 13 bases between. Germline V gene data show CDR1 as SGDLS and CDR2 as YYNGEE. This CDR3 has 16 amino acids. CDR3 region: CASSGSSGSSYNEQFF. CDR3 coding DNA: TGTGCCAGCAGCGGGTCCTCGGGGAGCTCCTACAATGAGCAGTTCTTC.

The chain carries TRBV19 and TRBJ1-1; D is perhaps TRBD1 (6 bases). CDR3 length: 14 amino acids. Germline-derived CDR1 and CDR2 are LNHDA and SQIVND (reference sequence). V shed 6 bases and J shed 4 bases, with 15 bases lying between them. This chain's CDR3 is CASRIRDTATEAFF. CDR3 sequence (DNA): TGTGCCAGTAGAATCCGGGACACGGCCACTGAAGCTTTCTTT.

The chain recombines TRBV5-1 with TRBJ2-5, with 9 bases aligning to TRBD1. J gave up 4 bases and V 0 bases, and 4 bases lay outside the gene matches. The germline CDR1 and CDR2 sequences are SGHRS and YFSETQ. CDR3 length: 15 amino acids. The CDR3 region is CASSLGGTGLETQYF. As DNA, the CDR3 is TGCGCCAGCAGCTTGGGAGGGACAGGGCTAGAGACCCAGTACTTC.

This chain uses TRBV29-1 with TRBJ1-2; D gene ambiguous. This CDR3 is 12 amino acids long. Deletions cut 0 bases from V and 1 base from J, with 3 bases between. Germline values: CDR1 SQVTM, CDR2 ANQGSEA. CDR3 DNA sequence: TGCAGCGTTGAAGACAGTAACTATGGCTACACCTTC. Translated: CSVEDSNYGYTF.

Comments on this clone: Its ends do not fully match the called genes, so a read error is possible. The rearrangement links TRBV7-7 to TRBJ1-1; D is possibly TRBD1 (6 bases). The CDR3 length is 13 residues. The germline CDR1 and CDR2 sequences are SSHAT and FNYEAQ (reference sequence). CDR3 amino acids: CASSLEGGAEAFF. Written as DNA, the CDR3 is TGTGCTAGCAGCTTAGAAGGGGGAGCTGAAGCTTTCTTT.

The CDR3 protein is CASTQTRDRETQYF. The CDR3 DNA is TGTGCCAGCACACAAACGAGGGACAGGGAGACCCAGTACTTC. V usage is TRBV6-1 and J usage is TRBJ2-5, with 8 bases lining up with TRBD1. The germline gives CDR1 MNHNS, CDR2 SASEGT. With 7 bases clipped from V and 5 bases from J, the junction kept 9 bases outside the gene matches. The CDR3 loop spans 14 amino acids.

This chain connects TRBV6-1 to TRBJ1-2; perhaps TRBD1 as D (5 bases). The CDR3 totals 15 residues. The germline CDR1 and CDR2 sequences are MNHNS and SASEGT. Between the trimmed V and J ends, which lost 3 bases and 4 bases, there was a span of 15 bases. This CDR3 is CASSEVGEVGYGYTF. The DNA of the CDR3 is TGTGCCAGCAGTGAGGTAGGGGAAGTTGGCTATGGCTACACCTTC.

The genes are TRBV19 and TRBJ2-6; a possible D gene is TRBD1 (6 bases). This CDR3 has 17 residues. Germline CDR1 LNHDA, CDR2 SQIVND (reference sequence). V was cut by 6 bases and J by 0 bases, with 15 bases left in between. This chain's CDR3 is CASSTGQALSGANVLTF. CDR3 DNA sequence: TGTGCCAGTAGCACGGGACAAGCCCTCTCTGGGGCCAACGTCCTGACTTTC.

This clone showed up just once. The CDR3 nucleotides are TGTGCCAGCAGTGGCAGACAGGGCTACGGCTACACCTTC. Amino acid sequence: CASSGRQGYGYTF. The chain couples TRBV6-4 to TRBJ1-2; 7 nucleotides match TRBD1. The CDR3 has 13 amino acids. The germline gives CDR1 MRHNA, CDR2 SNTAGT. V trimming: 4 bases; J trimming: 8 bases; junction bases outside the gene matches: 7.

The rearrangement uses TRBV29-1 and TRBJ1-4; D is undetermined. Germline CDR1 is SQVTM and CDR2 is ANQGSEA. This CDR3 is built from 13 residues. The V and J ends lost 6 bases and 8 bases respectively, with 16 bases between them. The CDR3 loop reads CSVWTGVPEKLFF. Here the CDR3 DNA reads TGCAGCGTGTGGACTGGGGTGCCGGAAAAACTGTTTTTT.

This clone was counted a single time. The CDR3, as DNA: TGTGCCAGCATTGCCGGGGAAAACACTGAAGCTTTCTTT. Its protein is CASIAGENTEAFF. The V call is TRBV12-1, the J call TRBJ1-1. TRBV12-1 is recorded as a pseudogene. This CDR3 comprises 13 residues.

The chain carries TRBV13 and TRBJ2-5, with 8 bases aligning to TRBD2. Trimming took 2 bases from V and 5 from J; bases not matched to a gene: 4. This CDR3 has 14 residues. From germline, CDR1 is PRHDT and CDR2 FYEKMQ (reference sequence). As DNA, the CDR3 is TGTGCCAGCAGCTTAAGCGGGAGCGGGGAGACCCAGTACTTC. Translated: CASSLSGSGETQYF.

The rearrangement uses TRBV10-2 and TRBJ2-7; 9 bases are shared with TRBD1. V trimming: 5 bases; J trimming: 4 bases; junction bases outside the gene matches: 3. In germline, CDR1 is WSHSY, CDR2 SAAADI. This CDR3 has 13 amino acids. The CDR3 sequence: CASSTGQGYEQYF. Here the CDR3 DNA reads TGCGCCAGCAGTACAGGACAGGGGTACGAGCAGTACTTC.